Described below is a single T cell receptor beta chain sequence and its context. This specimen belongs to a study of blood T cell repertoires in COVID-19. Study overall: Samples representing acute and convalescent COVID-19 were sourced from the United States, Italy and Spain. Sample material is recorded as cDNA or gDNA derived from T cells, B-cell-depleted T cells, or PBMCs.

Original data processing: Amplification of reference gene primers provided the estimated nucleated cell counts. The repertoire was sequenced with immunoSEQ multiplex PCR; TCRdb's copy has only in-frame clones and lacks some. The DNA gave D and trimming, while V, J and clone size come from that table. This table holds around 140,000 clones, around 83% found once. J lost 6 bases, V lost 6 bases, and 22 bases had no gene match. The CDR3 is made up of 19 amino acids. Germline V gene data show CDR1 as LGHNT and CDR2 as FRNRAP. The chain carries TRBV12-5 and TRBJ1-2, with 10 bases lining up with TRBD1. The sample taken for sequencing was peripheral blood. This receptor was taken from a human donor with acute or convalescent COVID-19. The donor label of this sample is uncertain. CDR3 nucleotide sequence: TGTGCTAGTGGCCCTGGGGGATGGGTCGACAGGGGGCGCTTGGATGGCTACACCTTC. Translating it yields CASGPGGWVDRGRLDGYTF.